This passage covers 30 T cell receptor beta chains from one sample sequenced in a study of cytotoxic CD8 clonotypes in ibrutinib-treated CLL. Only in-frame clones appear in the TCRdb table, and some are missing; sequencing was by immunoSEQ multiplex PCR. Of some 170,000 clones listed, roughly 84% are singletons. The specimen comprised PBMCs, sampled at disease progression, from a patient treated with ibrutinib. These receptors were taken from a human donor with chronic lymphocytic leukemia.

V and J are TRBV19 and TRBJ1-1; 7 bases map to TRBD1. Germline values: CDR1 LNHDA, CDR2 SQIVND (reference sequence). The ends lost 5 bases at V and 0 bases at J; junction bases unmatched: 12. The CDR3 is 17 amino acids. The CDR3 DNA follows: TGTGCCAGTAGTTTACCGGGACAGCGATTTTTGAACACTGAAGCTTTCTTT. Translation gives CASSLPGQRFLNTEAFF.

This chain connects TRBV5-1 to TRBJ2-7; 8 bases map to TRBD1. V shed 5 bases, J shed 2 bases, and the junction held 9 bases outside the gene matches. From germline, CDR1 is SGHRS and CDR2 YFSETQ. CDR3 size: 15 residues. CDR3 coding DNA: TGCGCCAGCAGTTCACTAGGGACAGGTCCCTACGAGCAGTACTTC. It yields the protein CASSSLGTGPYEQYF.

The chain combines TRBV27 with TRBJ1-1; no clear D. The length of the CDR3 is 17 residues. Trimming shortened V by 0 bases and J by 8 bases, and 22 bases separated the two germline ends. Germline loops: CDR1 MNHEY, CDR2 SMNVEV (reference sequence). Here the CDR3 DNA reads TGTGCCAGCAGTTTATCGCCTACCGGATATGAACACTGGGAAGCTTTCTTT. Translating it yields CASSLSPTGYEHWEAFF.

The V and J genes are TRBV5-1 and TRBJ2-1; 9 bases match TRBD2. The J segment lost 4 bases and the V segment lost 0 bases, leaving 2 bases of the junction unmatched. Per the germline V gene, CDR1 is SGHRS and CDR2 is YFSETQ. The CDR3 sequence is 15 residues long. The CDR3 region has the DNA TGCGCCAGCAGCTTGGAGACTAGCGGTTACAATGAGCAGTTCTTC. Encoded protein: CASSLETSGYNEQFF.

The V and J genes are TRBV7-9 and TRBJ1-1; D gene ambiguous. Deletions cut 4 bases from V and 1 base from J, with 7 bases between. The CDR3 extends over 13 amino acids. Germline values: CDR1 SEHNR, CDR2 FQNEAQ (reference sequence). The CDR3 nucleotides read TGTGCCAGCAGCTCAGCCGGGAACACTGAAGCTTTCTTT. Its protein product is CASSSAGNTEAFF.

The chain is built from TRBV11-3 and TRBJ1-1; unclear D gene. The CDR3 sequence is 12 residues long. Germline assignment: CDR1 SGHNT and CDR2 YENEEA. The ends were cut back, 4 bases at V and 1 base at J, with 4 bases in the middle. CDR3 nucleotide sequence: TGTGCCAGCAGCTCCAAGAACACTGAAGCTTTCTTT. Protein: CASSSKNTEAFF.

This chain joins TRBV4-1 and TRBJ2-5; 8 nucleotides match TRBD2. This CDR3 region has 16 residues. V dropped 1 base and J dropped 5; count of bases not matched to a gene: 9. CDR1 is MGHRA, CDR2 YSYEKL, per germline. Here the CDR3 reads CASSQGSAGDGETQYF. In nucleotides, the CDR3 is TGCGCCAGCAGCCAAGGCTCAGCGGGAGACGGGGAGACCCAGTACTTC.

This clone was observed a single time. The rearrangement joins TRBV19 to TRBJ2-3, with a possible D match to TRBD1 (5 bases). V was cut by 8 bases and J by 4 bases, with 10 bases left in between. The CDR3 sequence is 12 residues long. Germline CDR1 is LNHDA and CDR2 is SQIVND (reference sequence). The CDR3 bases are TGTGCCAGTGACAGTGGGGCAGATACGCAGTATTTT. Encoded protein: CASDSGADTQYF.

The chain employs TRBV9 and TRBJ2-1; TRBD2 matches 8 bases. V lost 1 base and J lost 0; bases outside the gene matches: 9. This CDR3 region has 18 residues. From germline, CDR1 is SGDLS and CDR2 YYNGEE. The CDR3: CASSVMASGPSSYNEQFF. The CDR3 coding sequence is TGTGCCAGCAGCGTAATGGCTAGCGGGCCCAGCTCCTACAATGAGCAGTTCTTC. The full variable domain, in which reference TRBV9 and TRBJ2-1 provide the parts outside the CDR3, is DSGVTQTPKHLITATGQRVTLRCSPRSGDLSVYWYQQSLDQGLQFLIQYYNGEERAKGNILERFSAQQFPDLHSELNLSSLELGDSALYFCASSVMASGPSSYNEQFFGPGTRLTVL.

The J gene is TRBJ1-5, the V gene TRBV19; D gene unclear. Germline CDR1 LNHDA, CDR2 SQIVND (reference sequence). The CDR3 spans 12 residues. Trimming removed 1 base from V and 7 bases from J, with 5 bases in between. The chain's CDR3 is CASSIGPQPQHF. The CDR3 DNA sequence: TGTGCCAGTAGTATAGGGCCCCAGCCCCAGCATTTT. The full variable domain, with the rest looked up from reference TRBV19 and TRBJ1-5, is DGGITQSPKYLFRKEGQNVTLSCEQNLNHDAMYWYRQDPGQGLRLIYYSQIVNDFQKGDIAEGYSVSREKKESFPLTVTSAQKNPTAFYLCASSIGPQPQHFGDGTRLSIL.

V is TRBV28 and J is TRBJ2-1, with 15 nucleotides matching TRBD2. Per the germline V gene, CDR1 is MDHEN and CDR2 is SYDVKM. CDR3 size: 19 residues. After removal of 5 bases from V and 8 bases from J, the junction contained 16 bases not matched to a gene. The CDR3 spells CASSPGWTSGRARGDEQFF. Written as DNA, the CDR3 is TGTGCCAGCAGTCCCGGCTGGACTAGCGGGAGGGCCCGTGGGGATGAGCAGTTCTTC.

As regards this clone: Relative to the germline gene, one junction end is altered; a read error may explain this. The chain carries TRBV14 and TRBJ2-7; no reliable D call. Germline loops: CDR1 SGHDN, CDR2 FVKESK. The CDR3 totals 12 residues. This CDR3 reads CASSQGRYGQYF. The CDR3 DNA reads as TGTGCCAGCAGCCAAGGCCGCTACGGGCAGTACTTC.

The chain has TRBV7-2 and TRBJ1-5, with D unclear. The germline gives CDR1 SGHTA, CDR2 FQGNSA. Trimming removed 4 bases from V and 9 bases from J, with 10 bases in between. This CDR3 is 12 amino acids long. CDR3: CASSSGSGPQHF. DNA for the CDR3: TGTGCCAGCAGCTCTGGGTCGGGGCCCCAGCATTTT.

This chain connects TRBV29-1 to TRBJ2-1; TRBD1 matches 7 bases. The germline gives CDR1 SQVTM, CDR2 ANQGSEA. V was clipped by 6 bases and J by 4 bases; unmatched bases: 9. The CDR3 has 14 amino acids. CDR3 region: CSVRPDRQYNEQFF. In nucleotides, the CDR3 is TGCAGCGTCCGACCGGACAGGCAATACAATGAGCAGTTCTTC.

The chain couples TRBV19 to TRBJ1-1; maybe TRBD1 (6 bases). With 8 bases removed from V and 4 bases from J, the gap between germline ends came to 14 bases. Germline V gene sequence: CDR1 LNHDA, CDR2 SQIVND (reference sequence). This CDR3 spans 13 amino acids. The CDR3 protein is CASAQGRVTEAFF. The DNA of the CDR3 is TGTGCCAGTGCCCAGGGGAGGGTCACTGAAGCTTTCTTT.

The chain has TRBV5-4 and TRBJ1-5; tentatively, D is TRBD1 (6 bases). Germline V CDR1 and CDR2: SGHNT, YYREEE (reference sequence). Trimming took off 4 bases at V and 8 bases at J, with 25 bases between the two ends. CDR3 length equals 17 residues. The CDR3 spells CASSQGSGGAFREPQHF. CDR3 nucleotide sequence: TGTGCCAGCAGCCAAGGTTCCGGGGGCGCCTTCAGGGAGCCCCAGCATTTT.

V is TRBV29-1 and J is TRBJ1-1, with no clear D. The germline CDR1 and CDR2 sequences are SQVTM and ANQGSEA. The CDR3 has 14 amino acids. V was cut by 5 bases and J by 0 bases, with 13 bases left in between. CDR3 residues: CSVSAAEMNTEAFF. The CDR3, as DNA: TGCAGCGTTAGTGCGGCCGAAATGAACACTGAAGCTTTCTTT.

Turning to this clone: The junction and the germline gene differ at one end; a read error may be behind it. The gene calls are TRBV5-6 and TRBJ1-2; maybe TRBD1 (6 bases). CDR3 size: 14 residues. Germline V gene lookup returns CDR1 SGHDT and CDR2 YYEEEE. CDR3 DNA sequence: TGTACCAGCAGCAATGAAAAAGGGGGGCTCGGCTACACCTTC. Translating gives CTSSNEKGGLGYTF.

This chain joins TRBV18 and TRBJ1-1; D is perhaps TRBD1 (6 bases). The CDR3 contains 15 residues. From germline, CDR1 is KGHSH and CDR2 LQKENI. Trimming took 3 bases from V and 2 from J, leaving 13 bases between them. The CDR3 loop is CASSPVAGGNTEAFF. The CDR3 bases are TGTGCCAGCTCACCCGTGGCCGGGGGCAACACTGAAGCTTTCTTT.

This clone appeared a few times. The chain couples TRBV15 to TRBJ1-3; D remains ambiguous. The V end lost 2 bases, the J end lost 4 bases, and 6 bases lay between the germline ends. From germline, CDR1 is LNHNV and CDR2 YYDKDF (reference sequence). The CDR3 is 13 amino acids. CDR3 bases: TGTGCCACCAGCAGAAGCCGCGGAAACACCATATATTTT. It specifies CATSRSRGNTIYF.

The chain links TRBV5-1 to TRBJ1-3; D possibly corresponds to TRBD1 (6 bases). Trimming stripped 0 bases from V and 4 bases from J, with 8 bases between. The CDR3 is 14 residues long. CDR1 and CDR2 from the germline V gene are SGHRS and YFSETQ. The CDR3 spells CASSLGTAGNTIYF. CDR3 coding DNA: TGCGCCAGCAGCTTGGGGACAGCGGGAAACACCATATATTTT.

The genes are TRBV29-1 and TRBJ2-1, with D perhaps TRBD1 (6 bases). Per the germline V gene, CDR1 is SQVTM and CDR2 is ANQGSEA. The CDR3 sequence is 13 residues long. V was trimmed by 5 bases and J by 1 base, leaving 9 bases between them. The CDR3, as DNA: TGCAGCGTTCGGCAGGGGTCCTACAATGAGCAGTTCTTC. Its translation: CSVRQGSYNEQFF.

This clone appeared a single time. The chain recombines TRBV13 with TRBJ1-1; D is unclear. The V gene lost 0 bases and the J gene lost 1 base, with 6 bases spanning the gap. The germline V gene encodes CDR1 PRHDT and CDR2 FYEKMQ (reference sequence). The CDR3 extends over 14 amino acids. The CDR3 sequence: CASSLGRENTEAFF. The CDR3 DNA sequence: TGTGCCAGCAGCTTAGGTCGGGAGAACACTGAAGCTTTCTTT.

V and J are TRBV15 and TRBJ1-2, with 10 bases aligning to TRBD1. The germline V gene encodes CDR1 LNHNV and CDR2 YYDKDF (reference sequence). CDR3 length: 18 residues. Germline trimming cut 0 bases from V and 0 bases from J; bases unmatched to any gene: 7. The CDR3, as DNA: TGTGCCACCAGCAGAGAGGACAGGGGGGATCCAACTAACTATGGCTACACCTTC. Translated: CATSREDRGDPTNYGYTF.

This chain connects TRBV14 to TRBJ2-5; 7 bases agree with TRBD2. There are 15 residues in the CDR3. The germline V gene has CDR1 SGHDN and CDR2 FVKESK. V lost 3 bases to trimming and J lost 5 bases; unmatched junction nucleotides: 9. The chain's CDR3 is CASSHLGGSTETQYF. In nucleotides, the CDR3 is TGTGCCAGCAGCCATCTAGGCGGGAGTACGGAGACCCAGTACTTC.

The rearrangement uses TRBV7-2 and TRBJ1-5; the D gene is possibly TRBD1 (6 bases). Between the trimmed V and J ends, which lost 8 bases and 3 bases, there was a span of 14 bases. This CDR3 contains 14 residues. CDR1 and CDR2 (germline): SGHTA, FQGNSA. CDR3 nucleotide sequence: TGTGCCAGCCGGCTGGGGGGGCCCAATCAGCCCCAGCATTTT. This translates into CASRLGGPNQPQHF.

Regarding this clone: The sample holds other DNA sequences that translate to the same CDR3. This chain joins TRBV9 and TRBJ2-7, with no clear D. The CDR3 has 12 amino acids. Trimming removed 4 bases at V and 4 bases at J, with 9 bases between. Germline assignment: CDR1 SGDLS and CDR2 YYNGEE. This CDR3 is CASSSDGYEQYF. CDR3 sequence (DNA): TGTGCCAGCAGCTCGGACGGATACGAGCAGTACTTC.

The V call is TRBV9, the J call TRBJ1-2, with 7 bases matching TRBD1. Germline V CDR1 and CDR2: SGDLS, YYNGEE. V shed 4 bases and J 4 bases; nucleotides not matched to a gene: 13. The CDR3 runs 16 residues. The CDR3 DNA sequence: TGTGCCAGCAGCCCTGATACGAGGGACAGCTTCTATGGCTACACCTTC. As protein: CASSPDTRDSFYGYTF. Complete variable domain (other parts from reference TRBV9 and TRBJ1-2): DSGVTQTPKHLITATGQRVTLRCSPRSGDLSVYWYQQSLDQGLQFLIQYYNGEERAKGNILERFSAQQFPDLHSELNLSSLELGDSALYFCASSPDTRDSFYGYTFGSGTRLTVV.

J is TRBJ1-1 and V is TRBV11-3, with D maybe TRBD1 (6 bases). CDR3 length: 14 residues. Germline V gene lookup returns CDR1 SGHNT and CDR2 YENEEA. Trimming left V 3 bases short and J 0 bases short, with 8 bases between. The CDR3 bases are TGTGCCAGCAGCTTTACAGGGATGAACACTGAAGCTTTCTTT. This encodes CASSFTGMNTEAFF.

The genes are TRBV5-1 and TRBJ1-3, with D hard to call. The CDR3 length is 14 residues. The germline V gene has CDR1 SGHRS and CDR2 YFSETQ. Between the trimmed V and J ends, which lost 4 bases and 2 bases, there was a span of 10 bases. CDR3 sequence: CASSGEVAGNTIYF. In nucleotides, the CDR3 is TGCGCCAGCAGCGGGGAGGTTGCTGGAAACACCATATATTTT.